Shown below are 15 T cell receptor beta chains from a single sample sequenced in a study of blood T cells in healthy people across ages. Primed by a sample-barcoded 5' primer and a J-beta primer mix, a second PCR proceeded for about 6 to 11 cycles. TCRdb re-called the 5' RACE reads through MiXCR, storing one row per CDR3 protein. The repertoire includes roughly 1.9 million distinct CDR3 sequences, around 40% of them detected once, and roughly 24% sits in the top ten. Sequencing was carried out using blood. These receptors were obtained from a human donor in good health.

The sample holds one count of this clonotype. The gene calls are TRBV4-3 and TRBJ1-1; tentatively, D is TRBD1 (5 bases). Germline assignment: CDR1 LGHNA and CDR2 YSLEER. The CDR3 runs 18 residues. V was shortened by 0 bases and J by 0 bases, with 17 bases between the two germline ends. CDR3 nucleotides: TGCGCCAGCAGCCAAGATCCTGCGGCAGGGAACATGAACACTGAAGCTTTCTTT. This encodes CASSQDPAAGNMNTEAFF.

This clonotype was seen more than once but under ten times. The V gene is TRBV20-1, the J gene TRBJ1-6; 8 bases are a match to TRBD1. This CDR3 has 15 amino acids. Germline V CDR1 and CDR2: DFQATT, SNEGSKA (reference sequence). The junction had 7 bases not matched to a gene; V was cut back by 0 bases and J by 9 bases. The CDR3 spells CSAREADRVGSPLHF. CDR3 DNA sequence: TGCAGTGCTAGAGAGGCGGACAGGGTGGGTTCACCCCTCCACTTT.

The CDR3 DNA reads TGTGCCAGCGGTTCCTGGGGGGGCGGAGAGACCCAGTACTTC. It is translated as CASGSWGGGETQYF. The V call is TRBV7-2, the J call TRBJ2-5; a weak D match, TRBD2 (7 bases). CDR1 is SGHTA, CDR2 FQGNSA, per germline. This CDR3 comprises 14 residues. Trimming cost V 8 bases and J 4 bases, with 17 bases left between them.

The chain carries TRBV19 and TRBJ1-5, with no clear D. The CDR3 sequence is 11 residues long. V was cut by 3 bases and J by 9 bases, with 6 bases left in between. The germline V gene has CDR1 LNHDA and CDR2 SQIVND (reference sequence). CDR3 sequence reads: CASSMLGPQHF. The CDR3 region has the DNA TGTGCCAGTAGTATGCTTGGGCCCCAGCATTTT. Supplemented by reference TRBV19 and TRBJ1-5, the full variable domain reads DGGITQSPKYLFRKEGQNVTLSCEQNLNHDAMYWYRQDPGQGLRLIYYSQIVNDFQKGDIAEGYSVSREKKESFPLTVTSAQKNPTAFYLCASSMLGPQHFGDGTRLSIL.

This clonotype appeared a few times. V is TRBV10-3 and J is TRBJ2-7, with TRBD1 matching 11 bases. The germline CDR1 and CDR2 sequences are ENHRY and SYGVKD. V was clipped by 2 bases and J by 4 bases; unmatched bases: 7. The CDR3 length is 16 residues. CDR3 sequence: CAISEPRTGGLYEQYF. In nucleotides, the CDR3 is TGTGCCATCAGTGAGCCGAGGACAGGGGGCTTATACGAGCAGTACTTC.

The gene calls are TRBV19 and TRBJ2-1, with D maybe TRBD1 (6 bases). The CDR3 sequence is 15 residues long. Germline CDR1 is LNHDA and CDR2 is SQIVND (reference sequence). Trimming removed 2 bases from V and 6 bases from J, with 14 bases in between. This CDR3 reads CASSIISGQSNEQFF. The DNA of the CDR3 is TGTGCCAGTAGTATAATTTCGGGACAAAGCAATGAGCAGTTCTTC.

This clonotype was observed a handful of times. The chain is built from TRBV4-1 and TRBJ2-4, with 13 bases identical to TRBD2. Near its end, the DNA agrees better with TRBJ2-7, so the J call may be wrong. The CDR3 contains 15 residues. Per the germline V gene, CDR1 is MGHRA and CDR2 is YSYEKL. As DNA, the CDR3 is TGCGCCAGCAGCCTCCGGACTAGCGGGGGTAACGAGCAGTACTTC. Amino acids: CASSLRTSGGNEQYF.

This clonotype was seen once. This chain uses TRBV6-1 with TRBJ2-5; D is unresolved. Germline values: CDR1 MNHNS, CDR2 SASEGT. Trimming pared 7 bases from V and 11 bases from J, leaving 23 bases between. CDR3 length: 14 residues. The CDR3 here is CASTQEPTSNEQYF. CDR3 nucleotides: TGTGCCAGCACCCAGGAACCAACAAGCAATGAGCAGTACTTC.

The CDR3 DNA follows: TGCAGCGTTGGGACAGGAAGTCTTAGCTATGGCTACACCTTC. It encodes CSVGTGSLSYGYTF. The chain has TRBV29-1 and TRBJ1-2; 7 bases map to TRBD1. CDR3 length: 14 residues. Looked up from germline, CDR1 is SQVTM and CDR2 is ANQGSEA. V lost 4 bases, J lost 4 bases, and 9 bases stayed unmatched.

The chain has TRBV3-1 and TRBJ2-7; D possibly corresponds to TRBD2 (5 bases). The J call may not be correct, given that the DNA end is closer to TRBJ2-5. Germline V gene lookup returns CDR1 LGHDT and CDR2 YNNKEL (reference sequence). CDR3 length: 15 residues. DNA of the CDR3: TGTGCCAGCAGCCAAGATTTGGACTCCGGGGAGACCCAGTACTTC. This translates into CASSQDLDSGETQYF.

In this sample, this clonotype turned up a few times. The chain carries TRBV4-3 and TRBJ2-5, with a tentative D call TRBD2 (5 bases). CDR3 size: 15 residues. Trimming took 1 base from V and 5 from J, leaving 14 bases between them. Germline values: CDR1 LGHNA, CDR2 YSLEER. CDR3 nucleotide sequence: TGCGCCAGCAGCCAAGTGGACGGGAAGGCTGAGACCCAGTACTTC. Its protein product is CASSQVDGKAETQYF.

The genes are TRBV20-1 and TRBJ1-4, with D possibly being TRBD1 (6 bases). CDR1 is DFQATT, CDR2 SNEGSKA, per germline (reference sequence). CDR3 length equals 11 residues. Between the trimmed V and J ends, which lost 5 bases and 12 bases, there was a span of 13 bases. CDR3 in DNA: TGCAGTGCTGCAAGGGGGAAGGAACTGTTTTTT. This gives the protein CSAARGKELFF.

DNA for the CDR3: TGTGCCAGCAAGACGGAGTATGGCTACACCTTC. This encodes CASKTEYGYTF. V gene TRBV2 combines with J gene TRBJ1-2; D is unclear. There are 11 residues in the CDR3. Trimming took off 7 bases at V and 5 bases at J, with 8 bases between the two ends. Germline V gene data show CDR1 as SNHLY and CDR2 as FYNNEI.

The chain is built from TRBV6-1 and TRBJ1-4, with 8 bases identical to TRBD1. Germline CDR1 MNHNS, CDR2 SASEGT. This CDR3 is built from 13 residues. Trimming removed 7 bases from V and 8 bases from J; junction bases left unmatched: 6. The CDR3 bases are TGTGCCAGCAACGACAGGGGTTGGGAAAAACTGTTTTTT. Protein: CASNDRGWEKLFF.

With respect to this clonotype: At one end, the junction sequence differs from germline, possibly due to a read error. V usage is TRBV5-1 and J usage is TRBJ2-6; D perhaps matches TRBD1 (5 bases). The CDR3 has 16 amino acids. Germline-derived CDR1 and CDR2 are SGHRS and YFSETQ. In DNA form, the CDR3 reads TGCGCCAGCAGCTACGGGCGGCACTCTGGGGCCAACGTCCGGACTTTC. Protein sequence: CASSYGRHSGANVRTF.